These 6 T cell receptor beta chains share one sample of origin, sequenced in a study of memory CD4+ T cells and cytomegalovirus serostatus. Clones were sequenced by immunoSEQ multiplex PCR, and TCRdb holds only the in-frame ones, with some missing. The data hold around 61,000 clones, with around 80% observed a single time. The sort gate was single viable CD3+CD4+CD8-CD45RO+ cells for memory CD4+ T cells. The sample consisted of memory CD4+ T cells from blood. These receptors were obtained from an adult in good health and CMV-seronegative.

This chain connects TRBV7-8 to TRBJ1-5; TRBD1 aligns across 7 bases. The ends lost 1 base at V and 5 bases at J; junction bases unmatched: 5. This CDR3 spans 15 amino acids. Germline values: CDR1 SGHVS, CDR2 FQNEAQ. For the CDR3, the DNA is TGTGCCAGCAGCTTAGGGGGACAGAACCATCAGCCCCAGCATTTT. Protein sequence: CASSLGGQNHQPQHF.

V gene TRBV11-2 combines with J gene TRBJ2-3; 10 nucleotides match TRBD2. Germline V gene lookup returns CDR1 SGHAT and CDR2 FQNNGV. After removal of 4 bases from V and 8 bases from J, the junction contained 12 bases not matched to a gene. This CDR3 is built from 16 residues. CDR3 sequence: CASSYSPRTSGLTQYF. As DNA, the CDR3 is TGTGCCAGCAGCTATAGCCCCCGGACTAGCGGCCTTACGCAGTATTTT.

This chain links TRBV9 with TRBJ2-5; D is undetermined. CDR3 length: 13 amino acids. Germline lookup yields CDR1 SGDLS and CDR2 YYNGEE. The V end lost 1 base, the J end lost 2 bases, and 6 bases lay between the germline ends. CDR3 sequence: CASSVNPQETQYF. DNA of the CDR3: TGTGCCAGCAGCGTAAACCCTCAAGAGACCCAGTACTTC. Using reference TRBV9 and TRBJ2-5 for the parts outside the CDR3, the full variable domain is DSGVTQTPKHLITATGQRVTLRCSPRSGDLSVYWYQQSLDQGLQFLIQYYNGEERAKGNILERFSAQQFPDLHSELNLSSLELGDSALYFCASSVNPQETQYFGPGTRLLVL.

V usage is TRBV6-6 and J usage is TRBJ2-7; D ambiguous. The CDR3 contains 16 residues. Per the germline V gene, CDR1 is MNHNY and CDR2 is SVGAGI (reference sequence). Trimming left V 0 bases short and J 3 bases short, with 15 bases between. CDR3 sequence: CASSYSKFGLFYEQYF. The CDR3 DNA follows: TGTGCCAGCAGTTACTCGAAATTCGGGCTCTTCTACGAGCAGTACTTC.

This chain uses TRBV6-9 with TRBJ2-5; TRBD2 matches 8 bases. This CDR3 is 17 amino acids long. J lost 4 bases, V lost 6 bases, and 16 bases had no gene match. Germline CDR1 and CDR2: MNHGY and SVAAGI. The CDR3 DNA is TGTGCCAGCAGCTTTCCCCGGGGTAGCGGGGTGAGAGAGACCCAGTACTTC. Translation: CASSFPRGSGVRETQYF.

The chain joins TRBV4-3 to TRBJ1-6; no clear D gene. The germline V and J ends were trimmed by 0 bases and 11 bases, with 14 bases remaining between them. Germline V gene data show CDR1 as LGHNA and CDR2 as YSLEER. The CDR3 is 15 amino acids. CDR3 sequence (DNA): TGCGCCAGCAGCCAAGATTCGGGGTCCGGGACACCCCTCCACTTT. Translating gives CASSQDSGSGTPLHF.